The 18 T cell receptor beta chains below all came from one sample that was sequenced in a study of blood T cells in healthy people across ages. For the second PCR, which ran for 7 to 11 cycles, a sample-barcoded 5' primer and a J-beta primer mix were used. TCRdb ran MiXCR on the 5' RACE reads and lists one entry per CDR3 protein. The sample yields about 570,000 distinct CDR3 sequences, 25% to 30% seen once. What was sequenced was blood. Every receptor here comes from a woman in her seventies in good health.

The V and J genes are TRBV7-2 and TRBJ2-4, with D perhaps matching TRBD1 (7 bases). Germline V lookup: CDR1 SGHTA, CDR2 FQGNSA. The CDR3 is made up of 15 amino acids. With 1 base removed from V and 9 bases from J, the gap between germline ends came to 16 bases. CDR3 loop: CASSLGAGRGPIQYF. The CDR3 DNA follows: TGTGCCAGCAGCTTAGGGGCGGGAAGGGGGCCCATTCAGTACTTC.

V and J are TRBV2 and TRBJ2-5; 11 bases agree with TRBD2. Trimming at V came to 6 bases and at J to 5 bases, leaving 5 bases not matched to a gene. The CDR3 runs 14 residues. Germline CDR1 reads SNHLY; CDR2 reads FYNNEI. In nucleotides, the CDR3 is TGTGCCAGCAGGCAAGCTAGCGGGGGGGAGACCCAGTACTTC. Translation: CASRQASGGETQYF.

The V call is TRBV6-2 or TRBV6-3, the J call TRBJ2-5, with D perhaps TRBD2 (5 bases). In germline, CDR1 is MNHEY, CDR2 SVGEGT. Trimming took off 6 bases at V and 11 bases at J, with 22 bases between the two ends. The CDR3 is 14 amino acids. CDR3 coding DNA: TGTGCCAGCAGCCAAGGACTGGAAACCTACGGGCAGTACTTC. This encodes CASSQGLETYGQYF.

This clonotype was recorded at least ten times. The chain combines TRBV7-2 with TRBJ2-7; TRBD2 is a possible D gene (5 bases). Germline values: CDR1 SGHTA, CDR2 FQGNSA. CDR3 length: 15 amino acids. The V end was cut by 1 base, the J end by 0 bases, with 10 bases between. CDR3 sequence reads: CASSLGRTVSYEQYF. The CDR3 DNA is TGTGCCAGCAGCTTAGGGAGGACGGTCTCCTACGAGCAGTACTTC.

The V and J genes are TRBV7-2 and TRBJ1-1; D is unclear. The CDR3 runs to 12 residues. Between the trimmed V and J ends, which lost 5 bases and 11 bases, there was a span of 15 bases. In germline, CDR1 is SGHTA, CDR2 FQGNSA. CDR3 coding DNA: TGTGCCAGCAGCGGGTGGGGTGGACTGGCTTTCTTT. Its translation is CASSGWGGLAFF.

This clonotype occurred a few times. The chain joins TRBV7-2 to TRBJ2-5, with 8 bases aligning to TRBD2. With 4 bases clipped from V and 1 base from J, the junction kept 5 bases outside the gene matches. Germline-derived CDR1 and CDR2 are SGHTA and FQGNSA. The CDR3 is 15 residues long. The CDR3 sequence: CASSSIRGGQETQYF. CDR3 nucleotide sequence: TGTGCCAGCAGCTCGATTCGGGGGGGCCAAGAGACCCAGTACTTC.

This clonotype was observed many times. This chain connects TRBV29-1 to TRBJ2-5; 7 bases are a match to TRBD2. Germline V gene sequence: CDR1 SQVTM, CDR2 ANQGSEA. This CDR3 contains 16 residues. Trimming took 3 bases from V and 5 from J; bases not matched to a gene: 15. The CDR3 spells CSVERWRGGVRETQYF. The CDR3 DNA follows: TGCAGCGTTGAGCGGTGGAGGGGAGGGGTTAGGGAGACCCAGTACTTC.

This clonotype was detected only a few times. The CDR3 DNA reads as TGTGCCAGCAGCCAAGACGTGGGTTTAGGGGTGGCTGGGGCCAACGTCCTGACTTTC. Its protein product is CASSQDVGLGVAGANVLTF. The rearrangement joins TRBV3-1 to TRBJ2-6, with D perhaps TRBD1 (5 bases). Looked up from germline, CDR1 is LGHDT and CDR2 is YNNKEL (reference sequence). Trimming stripped 0 bases from V and 2 bases from J, with 17 bases between. The CDR3 runs 19 residues.

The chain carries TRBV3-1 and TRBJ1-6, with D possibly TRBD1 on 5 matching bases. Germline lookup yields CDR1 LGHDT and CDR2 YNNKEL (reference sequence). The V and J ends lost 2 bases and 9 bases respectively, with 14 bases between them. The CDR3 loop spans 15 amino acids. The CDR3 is CASSQNEGYGSPLHF. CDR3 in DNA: TGTGCCAGCAGCCAAAACGAGGGGTATGGTTCACCCCTCCACTTT.

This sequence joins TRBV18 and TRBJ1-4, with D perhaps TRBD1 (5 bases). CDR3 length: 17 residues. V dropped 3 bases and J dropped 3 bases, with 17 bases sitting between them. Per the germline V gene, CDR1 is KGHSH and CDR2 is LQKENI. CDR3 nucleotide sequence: TGTGCCAGCTCACCGGCGAGAAGGGGCGCAGCTAATGAAAAACTGTTTTTT. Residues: CASSPARRGAANEKLFF.

The DNA for the CDR3 is TGTGCCAGCAGACAGACAGGGGCTTCCGTTGTGGGCTACACCTTC. This translates into CASRQTGASVVGYTF. The rearrangement uses TRBV12-3 or TRBV12-4 and TRBJ1-2, with 8 bases fitting TRBD1. V trimming: 6 bases; J trimming: 8 bases; junction bases outside the gene matches: 14. The CDR3 is made up of 15 amino acids.

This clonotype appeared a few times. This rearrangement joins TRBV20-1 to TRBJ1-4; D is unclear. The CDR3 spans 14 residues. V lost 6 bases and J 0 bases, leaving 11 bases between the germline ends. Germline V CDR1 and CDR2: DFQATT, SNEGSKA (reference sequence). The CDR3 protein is CSASRRATNEKLFF. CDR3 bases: TGCAGTGCAAGTCGACGCGCAACTAATGAAAAACTGTTTTTT.

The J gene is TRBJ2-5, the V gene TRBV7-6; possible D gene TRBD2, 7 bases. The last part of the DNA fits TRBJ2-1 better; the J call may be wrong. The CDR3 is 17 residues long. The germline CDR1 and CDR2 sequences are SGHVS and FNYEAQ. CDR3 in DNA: TGTGCCAGCAGCTTAGATGGGCTGAGGGGGGGCCGTAATGAGCAGTTCTTC. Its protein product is CASSLDGLRGGRNEQFF.

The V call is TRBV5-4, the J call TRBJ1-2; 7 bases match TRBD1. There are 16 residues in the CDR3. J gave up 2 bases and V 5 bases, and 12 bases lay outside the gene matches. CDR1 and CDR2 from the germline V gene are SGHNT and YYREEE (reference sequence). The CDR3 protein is CASSLRGGAMNYGYTF. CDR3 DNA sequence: TGTGCCAGCAGTTTGAGAGGGGGCGCCATGAACTATGGCTACACCTTC.

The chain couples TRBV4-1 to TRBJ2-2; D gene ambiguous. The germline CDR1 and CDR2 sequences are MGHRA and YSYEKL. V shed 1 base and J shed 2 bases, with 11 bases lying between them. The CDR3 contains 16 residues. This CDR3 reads CASSQASWGNTGELFF. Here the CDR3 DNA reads TGCGCCAGCAGCCAAGCGTCGTGGGGAAACACCGGGGAGCTGTTTTTT.

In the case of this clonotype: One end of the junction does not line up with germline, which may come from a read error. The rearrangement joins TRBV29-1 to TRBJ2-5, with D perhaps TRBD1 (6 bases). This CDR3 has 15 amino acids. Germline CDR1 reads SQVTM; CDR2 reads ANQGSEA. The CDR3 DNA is TGCAGCGTTGAAGATGGGGACACCCTCCAAGAGGCCCAGTACTTC. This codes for CSVEDGDTLQEAQYF.

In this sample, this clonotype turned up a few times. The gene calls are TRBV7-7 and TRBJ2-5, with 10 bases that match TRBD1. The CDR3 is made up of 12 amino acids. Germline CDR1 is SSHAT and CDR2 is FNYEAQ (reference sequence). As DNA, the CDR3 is TGTGCTAGCGGGACAGGGGTAGAGACCCAGTACTTC. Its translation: CASGTGVETQYF.

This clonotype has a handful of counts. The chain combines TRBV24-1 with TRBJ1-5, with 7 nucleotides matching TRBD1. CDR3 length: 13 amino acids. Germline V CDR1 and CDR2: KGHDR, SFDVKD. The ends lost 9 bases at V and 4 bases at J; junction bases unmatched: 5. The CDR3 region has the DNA TGTGCCACCGACGCAGGGGGAAATCAGCCCCAGCATTTT. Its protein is CATDAGGNQPQHF.